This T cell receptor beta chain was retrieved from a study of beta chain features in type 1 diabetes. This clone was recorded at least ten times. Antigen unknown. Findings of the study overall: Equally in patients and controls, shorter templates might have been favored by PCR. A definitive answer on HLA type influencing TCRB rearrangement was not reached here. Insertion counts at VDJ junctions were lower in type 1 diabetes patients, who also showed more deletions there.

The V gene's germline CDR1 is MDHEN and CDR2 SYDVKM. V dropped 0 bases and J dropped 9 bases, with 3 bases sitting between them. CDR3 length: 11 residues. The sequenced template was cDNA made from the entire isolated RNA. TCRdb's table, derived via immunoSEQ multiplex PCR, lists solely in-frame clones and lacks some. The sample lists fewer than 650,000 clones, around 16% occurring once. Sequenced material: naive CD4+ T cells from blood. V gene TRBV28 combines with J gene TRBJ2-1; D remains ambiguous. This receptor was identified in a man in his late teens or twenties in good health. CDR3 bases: TGTGCCAGCAGTTTATGGAGTGAGCAGTTCTTC. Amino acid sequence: CASSLWSEQFF.